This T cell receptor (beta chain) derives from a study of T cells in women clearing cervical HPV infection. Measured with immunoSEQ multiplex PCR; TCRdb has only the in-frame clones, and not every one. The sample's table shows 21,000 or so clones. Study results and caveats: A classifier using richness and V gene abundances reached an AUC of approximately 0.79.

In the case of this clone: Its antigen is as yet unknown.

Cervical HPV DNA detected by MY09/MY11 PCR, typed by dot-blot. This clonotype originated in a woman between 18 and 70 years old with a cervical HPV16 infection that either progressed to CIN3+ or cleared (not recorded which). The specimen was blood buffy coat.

CDR3 DNA, as far as it was read: TGTGCCAGCAGCCCGCGACACGAAGAGACC. Residues: CASSPRHEET. From start to end, the CDR3 is CASSPRHEETQYF. The chain couples TRBV7-2 to TRBJ2-5, with no clear D. The observed sequence ends 3 residues before the CDR3 terminus, with the missing tail filled in from the germline J gene. Germline CDR1 SGHTA, CDR2 FQGNSA. V lost 5 bases and J lost 3, with 10 bases in between. The CDR3 totals 13 residues. Drawing the rest from reference TRBV7-2 and TRBJ2-5, the complete variable domain is GAGVSQSPSNKVTEKGKDVELRCDPISGHTALYWYRQSLGQGLEFLIYFQGNSAPDKSGLPSDRFSAERTGGSVSTLTIQRTQQEDSAVYLCASSPRHEETQYFGPGTRLLVL.